Presented here are 14 T cell receptor beta chains from one specimen sequenced in a study of cytomegalovirus exposure and HLA in healthy donors. A multiplex PCR was run with 60 Vbeta primers and 13 Jbeta primers. Libraries were prepared by immunoSEQ multiplex PCR; TCRdb keeps only in-frame clonotypes and omits some of them. The table records about 130,000 clones, approximately 71% of them present only once. Material: PBMCs. These receptors all come from a woman aged 60 to 75 in good health and CMV-seronegative.

The V and J genes are TRBV5-4 and TRBJ1-5; TRBD1 matches 12 bases. V trimming: 6 bases; J trimming: 4 bases; junction bases outside the gene matches: 17. The CDR3 spans 19 residues. Per the germline V gene, CDR1 is SGHNT and CDR2 is YYREEE (reference sequence). The CDR3 sequence: CASNKGQGARVLRNQPQHF. CDR3 coding DNA: TGTGCCAGCAACAAGGGACAGGGGGCGCGTGTTCTCCGAAATCAGCCCCAGCATTTT.

This chain links TRBV9 with TRBJ2-1, with 9 positions matching TRBD1. Germline V gives CDR1 SGDLS, CDR2 YYNGEE. There are 15 residues in the CDR3. J gave up 6 bases and V 1 base, and 5 bases lay outside the gene matches. DNA of the CDR3: TGTGCCAGCAGCGTAACGGGACAGGGTCCCAATGAGCAGTTCTTC. Translation: CASSVTGQGPNEQFF. Full variable domain (remainder filled in from reference TRBV9 and TRBJ2-1): DSGVTQTPKHLITATGQRVTLRCSPRSGDLSVYWYQQSLDQGLQFLIQYYNGEERAKGNILERFSAQQFPDLHSELNLSSLELGDSALYFCASSVTGQGPNEQFFGPGTRLTVL.

The chain has TRBV5-6 and TRBJ1-1, with D tentatively TRBD1 (5 bases). Looked up from germline, CDR1 is SGHDT and CDR2 is YYEEEE. The CDR3 has 14 residues. Trimming took 5 bases from V and 0 from J, leaving 11 bases between them. CDR3 protein: CASRRQYMNTEAFF. CDR3 bases: TGTGCCAGCAGGCGACAGTACATGAACACTGAAGCTTTCTTT.

This chain links TRBV6-1 with TRBJ2-2, with a weak D call TRBD1 (6 bases). Looked up from germline, CDR1 is MNHNS and CDR2 is SASEGT. Trimming removed 5 bases from V and 3 bases from J, with 10 bases in between. The CDR3 contains 14 residues. CDR3 protein: CASSTGTHTGELFF. CDR3 sequence (DNA): TGTGCCAGCAGTACCGGGACACACACCGGGGAGCTGTTTTTT.

V gene TRBV5-1 combines with J gene TRBJ2-2; 9 positions agree with TRBD2. Germline-derived CDR1 and CDR2 are SGHRS and YFSETQ. V was pared by 4 bases and J by 1 base, with 8 bases of the junction left unmatched. The CDR3 has 17 residues. The CDR3 DNA is TGCGCCAGCAGCCCCCGGCCTAGCGGGATGAACACCGGGGAGCTGTTTTTT. It encodes CASSPRPSGMNTGELFF. The complete variable domain, with remaining parts taken from reference TRBV5-1 and TRBJ2-2, reads KAGVTQTPRYLIKTRGQQVTLSCSPISGHRSVSWYQQTPGQGLQFLFEYFSETQRNKGNFPGRFSGRQFSNSRSEMNVSTLELGDSALYLCASSPRPSGMNTGELFFGEGSRLTVL.

The V call is TRBV11-2, the J call TRBJ2-2; 13 bases match TRBD2. CDR3 length equals 16 residues. CDR1 is SGHAT and CDR2 is FQNNGV in the germline V gene. The trim removed 5 bases at V and 4 bases at J, leaving 4 bases unmatched. The CDR3 is CASSPGLAGSTGELFF. The CDR3 region has the DNA TGTGCCAGCAGCCCGGGACTAGCGGGATCCACCGGGGAGCTGTTTTTT. The full variable domain, rest sourced from reference TRBV11-2 and TRBJ2-2, is EAGVAQSPRYKIIEKRQSVAFWCNPISGHATLYWYQQILGQGPKLLIQFQNNGVVDDSQLPKDRFSAERLKGVDSTLKIQPAKLEDSAVYLCASSPGLAGSTGELFFGEGSRLTVL.

CDR3 in amino acids: CASSVSGNNEQFF. In DNA form, the CDR3 reads TGTGCCAGCAGCGTATCAGGGAACAATGAGCAGTTCTTC. The J gene is TRBJ2-1, the V gene TRBV9; possibly TRBD1 for D (5 bases). This CDR3 has 13 amino acids. Per the germline V gene, CDR1 is SGDLS and CDR2 is YYNGEE. V shed 1 base and J shed 5 bases, with 7 bases lying between them. Based on the CDR3 plus reference TRBV9 and TRBJ2-1, the full variable domain is DSGVTQTPKHLITATGQRVTLRCSPRSGDLSVYWYQQSLDQGLQFLIQYYNGEERAKGNILERFSAQQFPDLHSELNLSSLELGDSALYFCASSVSGNNEQFFGPGTRLTVL.

V is TRBV14 and J is TRBJ2-3; unclear D gene. V dropped 0 bases and J dropped 2 bases, with 6 bases sitting between them. Germline V lookup: CDR1 SGHDN, CDR2 FVKESK. The CDR3 totals 14 residues. The CDR3 loop reads CASSQELFTDTQYF. The CDR3 bases are TGTGCCAGCAGCCAAGAACTCTTCACAGATACGCAGTATTTT.

The V gene is TRBV18, the J gene TRBJ2-5; D ambiguous. Germline V gene lookup returns CDR1 KGHSH and CDR2 LQKENI. The CDR3 extends over 16 amino acids. Trimming took off 3 bases at V and 1 base at J, with 15 bases between the two ends. CDR3 in amino acids: CASSPRVGWPQETQYF. In DNA form, the CDR3 reads TGTGCCAGCTCACCGCGAGTGGGCTGGCCCCAAGAGACCCAGTACTTC.

Only a few counts were recorded for this clone. CDR3 sequence (DNA): TGTGCCAGCAGTTCCCCGGGACACTCGCAATACGAGCAGTACTTC. Translating gives CASSSPGHSQYEQYF. V usage is TRBV28 and J usage is TRBJ2-7; TRBD1 is a possible D gene (6 bases). The CDR3 has 15 amino acids. Trimming stripped 4 bases from V and 4 bases from J, with 17 bases between. Germline-derived CDR1 and CDR2 are MDHEN and SYDVKM.

The genes are TRBV2 and TRBJ2-6; D perhaps matches TRBD1 (5 bases). V lost 6 bases, J lost 2 bases, and 11 bases lay in between. CDR3 length: 15 amino acids. Germline CDR1 SNHLY, CDR2 FYNNEI. CDR3 sequence: CASRTVATGANVLTF. The CDR3 nucleotides read TGTGCCAGCAGGACAGTGGCTACTGGGGCCAACGTCCTGACTTTC.

This clone has a single count. The chain links TRBV5-1 to TRBJ2-2; D is uncertain. CDR3 length equals 16 residues. Germline V gene lookup returns CDR1 SGHRS and CDR2 YFSETQ. Trimming left V 1 base short and J 1 base short, with 11 bases between. CDR3 amino acids: CASSLIRLENTGELFF. Here the CDR3 DNA reads TGCGCCAGCAGCTTGATCAGGTTGGAGAACACCGGGGAGCTGTTTTTT.

The rearrangement links TRBV6-5 to TRBJ1-4; TRBD1 agrees at 9 bases. The CDR3 totals 15 residues. CDR1 and CDR2 from the germline V gene are MNHEY and SVGAGI. V gave up 6 bases and J gave up 2 bases; unmatched junction bases: 4. The CDR3 is CASRPDRGTNEKLFF. CDR3 bases: TGTGCCAGCAGGCCAGACAGGGGGACTAATGAAAAACTGTTTTTT.

This clone was observed a handful of times. This chain links TRBV7-9 with TRBJ2-5; 7 nucleotides align to TRBD1. Per the germline V gene, CDR1 is SEHNR and CDR2 is FQNEAQ (reference sequence). The CDR3 spans 14 residues. The V segment lost 6 bases and the J segment 5 bases; nucleotides outside the gene matches: 9. Here the CDR3 reads CASSLSTGTETQYF. CDR3 bases: TGTGCCAGCAGTTTATCGACAGGGACGGAGACCCAGTACTTC.